The clone carrying this T cell receptor (beta chain) was seen only a few times. Its antigen is undetermined. Germline V gene data show CDR1 as KGHSH and CDR2 as LQKENI. Deletions cut 5 bases from V and 6 bases from J, with 15 bases between. The CDR3 contains 14 residues. The sample belongs to a study of T-cell reconstitution after alpha-beta-depleted transplantation in children. Study results and limitations: At around two months after transplant, the alpha-beta T cells were reportedly derived from several hundred expanded clones that came from non-depleted graft cells.

Preparation of the TCRbeta library used unique molecular identifiers. MiXCR, applied by TCRdb to the PCR reads, yields one record per CDR3 protein. The sample records about 300,000 distinct CDR3 sequences, around 10% being singletons. Sample: PBMCs, taken before TCRalphabeta/CD19-depleted stem cell transplant. The sequence derives from a boy in the first two years of life with acute myeloid leukemia, due to receive a stem cell transplant. The gene calls are TRBV18 and TRBJ2-3; no clear D. CDR3 sequence: CASSAKGPLDTQYF. CDR3 coding DNA: TGTGCCAGCTCAGCGAAGGGCCCCTTGGATACGCAGTATTTT.